Listed below are T cell receptor beta chains from one sample, sequenced in a study of cytomegalovirus exposure and HLA in healthy donors. Assay used: immunoSEQ multiplex PCR; TCRdb lists only in-frame clones, some missing. The sample carries 50,000 or so clones, approximately 89% recorded once. The sample was PBMCs. These receptors were taken from a woman aged 18-30 years in good health and CMV-seropositive. Both conserved end residues are part of each CDR3.

J: TRBJ2-1; V: TRBV6-1; CDR3: CASSSRLAGGNEQFF
J: TRBJ2-1; V: TRBV2; CDR3: CASSGESSYNEQFF
J: TRBJ1-6; V: TRBV5-8; CDR3: CASSSLPTVMDSPLHF
J: TRBJ2-3; V: TRBV9; CDR3: CASSTGTGAQYF
J: TRBJ1-2; V: TRBV5-1; CDR3: CASSLAQGGYGYTF
J: TRBJ1-5; V: TRBV7-9; CDR3: CASSRGPNQPQHF
J: TRBJ2-1; V: TRBV6-4; CDR3: CASSDSKGAPYNEQFF
J: TRBJ2-2; V: TRBV9; CDR3: CASTPGGGGTHTGELFF
J: TRBJ1-2; V: TRBV20-1; CDR3: CRSGDYGYTF
J: TRBJ1-2; V: TRBV10-2; CDR3: CASQLKTGGAYGYTF
J: TRBJ2-3; V: TRBV6-4; CDR3: CASSGTGGTDTQYF
J: TRBJ1-2; V: TRBV4-3; CDR3: CASSYAGDRANYGYTF
J: TRBJ2-5; V: TRBV7-9; CDR3: CASSSRDKETQYF
J: TRBJ1-3; V: TRBV6-1; CDR3: CASKRDTRLGNTIYF
J: TRBJ2-1; V: TRBV7-3; CDR3: CASSLNGGEQFF
J: TRBJ1-3; V: TRBV29-1; CDR3: CSAGSRSSGNTIYF
J: TRBJ2-7; V: TRBV5-1; CDR3: CASSRDPGQAVEQYF
J: TRBJ2-2; V: TRBV5-6; CDR3: CASSSGVKGATGELFF
J: TRBJ2-5; V: TRBV6-6; CDR3: CASSFGLAAQETQYF
J: TRBJ1-5; V: TRBV28; CDR3: CASSLDRGNQPQHF
J: TRBJ1-3; V: TRBV6-5; CDR3: CASSSLGEGGNTIYF
J: TRBJ1-1; V: TRBV4-3; CDR3: CASSQIRGGNTEAFF
J: TRBJ1-4; V: TRBV11-2; CDR3: CASSLRMRVEKLFF
J: TRBJ1-5; V: TRBV4-1; CDR3: CASSQDGIQPQHF
J: TRBJ2-1; V: TRBV7-9; CDR3: CASIAGTSGGGEQFF
J: TRBJ1-6; V: TRBV27; CDR3: CASSEGLENSPLHF
J: TRBJ2-1; V: TRBV5-4; CDR3: CASSLAGKEYEQFF
J: TRBJ2-7; V: TRBV7-8; CDR3: CASSLDLGTSGGREQYF
J: TRBJ2-5; V: TRBV7-9; CDR3: CASSPWDRGLETQYF
J: TRBJ1-1; V: TRBV30; CDR3: CAWSTPGMNTEAFF
J: TRBJ1-1; V: TRBV11-2; CDR3: CASSPSPVNTEAFF
J: TRBJ1-5; V: TRBV7-9; CDR3: CASSLGAGHSNQPQHF
J: TRBJ1-6; V: TRBV18; CDR3: CASSPNRDGGSPLHF
J: TRBJ1-1; V: TRBV10-3; CDR3: CAISESSLVAFF
J: TRBJ1-5; V: TRBV11-2; CDR3: CASSPNPNQPQHF
J: TRBJ1-2; V: TRBV6-5; CDR3: CASRGETGGYTF
J: TRBJ2-1; V: TRBV19; CDR3: CASSGLSYNEQFF
J: TRBJ1-1; V: TRBV7-2; CDR3: CASSQDRGRVEAFF
J: TRBJ2-2; V: TRBV5-1; CDR3: CASSSVAGAAGPSNTGELFF
J: TRBJ2-1; V: TRBV10-3; CDR3: CAIGETTDYNEQFF
J: TRBJ1-3; V: TRBV7-4; CDR3: CASSLVKGAGNTIYF
J: TRBJ2-5; V: TRBV7-2; CDR3: CASSLIRESRETQYF
J: TRBJ2-7; V: TRBV29-1; CDR3: CSVEGQDRTPYEQYF
J: TRBJ1-4; V: TRBV7-9; CDR3: CASSLRGAQRIATNEKLFF
J: TRBJ1-5; V: TRBV28; CDR3: CASRSGTPNQPQHF